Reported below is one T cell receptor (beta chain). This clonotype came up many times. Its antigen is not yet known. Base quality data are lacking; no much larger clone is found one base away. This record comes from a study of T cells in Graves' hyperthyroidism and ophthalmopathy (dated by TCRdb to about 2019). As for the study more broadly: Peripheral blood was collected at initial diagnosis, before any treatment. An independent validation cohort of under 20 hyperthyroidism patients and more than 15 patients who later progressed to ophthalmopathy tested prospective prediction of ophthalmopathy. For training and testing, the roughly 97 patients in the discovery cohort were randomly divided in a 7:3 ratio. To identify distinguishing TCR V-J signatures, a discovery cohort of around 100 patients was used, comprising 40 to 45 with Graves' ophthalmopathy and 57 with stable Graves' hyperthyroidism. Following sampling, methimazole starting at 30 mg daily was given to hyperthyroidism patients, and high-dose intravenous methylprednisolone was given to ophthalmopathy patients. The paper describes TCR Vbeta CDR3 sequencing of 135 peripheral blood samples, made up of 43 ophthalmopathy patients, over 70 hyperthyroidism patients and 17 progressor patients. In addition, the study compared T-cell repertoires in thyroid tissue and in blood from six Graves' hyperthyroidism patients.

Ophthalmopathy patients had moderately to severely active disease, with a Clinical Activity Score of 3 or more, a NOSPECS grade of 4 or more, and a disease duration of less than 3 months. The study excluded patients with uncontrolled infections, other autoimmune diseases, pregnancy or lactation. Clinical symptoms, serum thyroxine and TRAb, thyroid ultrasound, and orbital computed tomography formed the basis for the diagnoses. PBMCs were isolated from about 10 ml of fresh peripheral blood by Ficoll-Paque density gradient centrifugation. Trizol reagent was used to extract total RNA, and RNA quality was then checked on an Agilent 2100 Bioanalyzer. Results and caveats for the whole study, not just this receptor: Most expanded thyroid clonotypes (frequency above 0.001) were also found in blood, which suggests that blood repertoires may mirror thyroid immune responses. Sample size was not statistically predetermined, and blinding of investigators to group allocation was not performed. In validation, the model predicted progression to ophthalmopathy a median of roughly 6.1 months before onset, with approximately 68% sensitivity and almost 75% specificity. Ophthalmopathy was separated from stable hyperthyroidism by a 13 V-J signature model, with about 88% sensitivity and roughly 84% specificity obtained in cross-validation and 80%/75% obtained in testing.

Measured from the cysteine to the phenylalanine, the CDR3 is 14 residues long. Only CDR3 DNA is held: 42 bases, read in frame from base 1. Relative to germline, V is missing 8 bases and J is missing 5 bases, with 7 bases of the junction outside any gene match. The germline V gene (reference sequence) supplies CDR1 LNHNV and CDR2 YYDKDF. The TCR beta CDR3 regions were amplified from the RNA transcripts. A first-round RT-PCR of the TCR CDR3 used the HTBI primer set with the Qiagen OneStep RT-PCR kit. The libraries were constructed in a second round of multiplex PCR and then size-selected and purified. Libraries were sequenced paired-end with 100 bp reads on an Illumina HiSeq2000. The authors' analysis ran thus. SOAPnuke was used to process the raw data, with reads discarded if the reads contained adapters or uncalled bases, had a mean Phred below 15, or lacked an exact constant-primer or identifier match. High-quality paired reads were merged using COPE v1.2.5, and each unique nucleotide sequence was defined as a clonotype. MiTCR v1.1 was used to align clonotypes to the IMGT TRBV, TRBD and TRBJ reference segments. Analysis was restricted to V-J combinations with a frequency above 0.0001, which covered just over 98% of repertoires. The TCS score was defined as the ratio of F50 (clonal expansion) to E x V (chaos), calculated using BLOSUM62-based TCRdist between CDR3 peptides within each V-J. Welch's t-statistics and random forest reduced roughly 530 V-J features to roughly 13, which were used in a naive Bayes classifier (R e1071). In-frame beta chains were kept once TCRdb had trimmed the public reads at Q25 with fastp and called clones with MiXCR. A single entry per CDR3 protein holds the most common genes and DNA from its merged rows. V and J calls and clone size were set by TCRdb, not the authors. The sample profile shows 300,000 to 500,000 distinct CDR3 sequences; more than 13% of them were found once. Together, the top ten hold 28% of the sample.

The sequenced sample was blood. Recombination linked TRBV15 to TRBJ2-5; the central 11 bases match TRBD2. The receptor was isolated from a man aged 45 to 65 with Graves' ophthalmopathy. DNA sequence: TGTGCCACCCAGGGACTAGCGGAGGGGGAGACCCAGTACTTC. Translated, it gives CATQGLAEGETQYF. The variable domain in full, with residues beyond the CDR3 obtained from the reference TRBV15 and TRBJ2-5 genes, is DAMVIQNPRYQVTQFGKPVTLSCSQTLNHNVMYWYQQKSSQAPKLLFHYYDKDFNNEADTPDNFQSRRPNTSFCFLDIRSPGLGDTAMYLCATQGLAEGETQYFGPGTRLLVL.